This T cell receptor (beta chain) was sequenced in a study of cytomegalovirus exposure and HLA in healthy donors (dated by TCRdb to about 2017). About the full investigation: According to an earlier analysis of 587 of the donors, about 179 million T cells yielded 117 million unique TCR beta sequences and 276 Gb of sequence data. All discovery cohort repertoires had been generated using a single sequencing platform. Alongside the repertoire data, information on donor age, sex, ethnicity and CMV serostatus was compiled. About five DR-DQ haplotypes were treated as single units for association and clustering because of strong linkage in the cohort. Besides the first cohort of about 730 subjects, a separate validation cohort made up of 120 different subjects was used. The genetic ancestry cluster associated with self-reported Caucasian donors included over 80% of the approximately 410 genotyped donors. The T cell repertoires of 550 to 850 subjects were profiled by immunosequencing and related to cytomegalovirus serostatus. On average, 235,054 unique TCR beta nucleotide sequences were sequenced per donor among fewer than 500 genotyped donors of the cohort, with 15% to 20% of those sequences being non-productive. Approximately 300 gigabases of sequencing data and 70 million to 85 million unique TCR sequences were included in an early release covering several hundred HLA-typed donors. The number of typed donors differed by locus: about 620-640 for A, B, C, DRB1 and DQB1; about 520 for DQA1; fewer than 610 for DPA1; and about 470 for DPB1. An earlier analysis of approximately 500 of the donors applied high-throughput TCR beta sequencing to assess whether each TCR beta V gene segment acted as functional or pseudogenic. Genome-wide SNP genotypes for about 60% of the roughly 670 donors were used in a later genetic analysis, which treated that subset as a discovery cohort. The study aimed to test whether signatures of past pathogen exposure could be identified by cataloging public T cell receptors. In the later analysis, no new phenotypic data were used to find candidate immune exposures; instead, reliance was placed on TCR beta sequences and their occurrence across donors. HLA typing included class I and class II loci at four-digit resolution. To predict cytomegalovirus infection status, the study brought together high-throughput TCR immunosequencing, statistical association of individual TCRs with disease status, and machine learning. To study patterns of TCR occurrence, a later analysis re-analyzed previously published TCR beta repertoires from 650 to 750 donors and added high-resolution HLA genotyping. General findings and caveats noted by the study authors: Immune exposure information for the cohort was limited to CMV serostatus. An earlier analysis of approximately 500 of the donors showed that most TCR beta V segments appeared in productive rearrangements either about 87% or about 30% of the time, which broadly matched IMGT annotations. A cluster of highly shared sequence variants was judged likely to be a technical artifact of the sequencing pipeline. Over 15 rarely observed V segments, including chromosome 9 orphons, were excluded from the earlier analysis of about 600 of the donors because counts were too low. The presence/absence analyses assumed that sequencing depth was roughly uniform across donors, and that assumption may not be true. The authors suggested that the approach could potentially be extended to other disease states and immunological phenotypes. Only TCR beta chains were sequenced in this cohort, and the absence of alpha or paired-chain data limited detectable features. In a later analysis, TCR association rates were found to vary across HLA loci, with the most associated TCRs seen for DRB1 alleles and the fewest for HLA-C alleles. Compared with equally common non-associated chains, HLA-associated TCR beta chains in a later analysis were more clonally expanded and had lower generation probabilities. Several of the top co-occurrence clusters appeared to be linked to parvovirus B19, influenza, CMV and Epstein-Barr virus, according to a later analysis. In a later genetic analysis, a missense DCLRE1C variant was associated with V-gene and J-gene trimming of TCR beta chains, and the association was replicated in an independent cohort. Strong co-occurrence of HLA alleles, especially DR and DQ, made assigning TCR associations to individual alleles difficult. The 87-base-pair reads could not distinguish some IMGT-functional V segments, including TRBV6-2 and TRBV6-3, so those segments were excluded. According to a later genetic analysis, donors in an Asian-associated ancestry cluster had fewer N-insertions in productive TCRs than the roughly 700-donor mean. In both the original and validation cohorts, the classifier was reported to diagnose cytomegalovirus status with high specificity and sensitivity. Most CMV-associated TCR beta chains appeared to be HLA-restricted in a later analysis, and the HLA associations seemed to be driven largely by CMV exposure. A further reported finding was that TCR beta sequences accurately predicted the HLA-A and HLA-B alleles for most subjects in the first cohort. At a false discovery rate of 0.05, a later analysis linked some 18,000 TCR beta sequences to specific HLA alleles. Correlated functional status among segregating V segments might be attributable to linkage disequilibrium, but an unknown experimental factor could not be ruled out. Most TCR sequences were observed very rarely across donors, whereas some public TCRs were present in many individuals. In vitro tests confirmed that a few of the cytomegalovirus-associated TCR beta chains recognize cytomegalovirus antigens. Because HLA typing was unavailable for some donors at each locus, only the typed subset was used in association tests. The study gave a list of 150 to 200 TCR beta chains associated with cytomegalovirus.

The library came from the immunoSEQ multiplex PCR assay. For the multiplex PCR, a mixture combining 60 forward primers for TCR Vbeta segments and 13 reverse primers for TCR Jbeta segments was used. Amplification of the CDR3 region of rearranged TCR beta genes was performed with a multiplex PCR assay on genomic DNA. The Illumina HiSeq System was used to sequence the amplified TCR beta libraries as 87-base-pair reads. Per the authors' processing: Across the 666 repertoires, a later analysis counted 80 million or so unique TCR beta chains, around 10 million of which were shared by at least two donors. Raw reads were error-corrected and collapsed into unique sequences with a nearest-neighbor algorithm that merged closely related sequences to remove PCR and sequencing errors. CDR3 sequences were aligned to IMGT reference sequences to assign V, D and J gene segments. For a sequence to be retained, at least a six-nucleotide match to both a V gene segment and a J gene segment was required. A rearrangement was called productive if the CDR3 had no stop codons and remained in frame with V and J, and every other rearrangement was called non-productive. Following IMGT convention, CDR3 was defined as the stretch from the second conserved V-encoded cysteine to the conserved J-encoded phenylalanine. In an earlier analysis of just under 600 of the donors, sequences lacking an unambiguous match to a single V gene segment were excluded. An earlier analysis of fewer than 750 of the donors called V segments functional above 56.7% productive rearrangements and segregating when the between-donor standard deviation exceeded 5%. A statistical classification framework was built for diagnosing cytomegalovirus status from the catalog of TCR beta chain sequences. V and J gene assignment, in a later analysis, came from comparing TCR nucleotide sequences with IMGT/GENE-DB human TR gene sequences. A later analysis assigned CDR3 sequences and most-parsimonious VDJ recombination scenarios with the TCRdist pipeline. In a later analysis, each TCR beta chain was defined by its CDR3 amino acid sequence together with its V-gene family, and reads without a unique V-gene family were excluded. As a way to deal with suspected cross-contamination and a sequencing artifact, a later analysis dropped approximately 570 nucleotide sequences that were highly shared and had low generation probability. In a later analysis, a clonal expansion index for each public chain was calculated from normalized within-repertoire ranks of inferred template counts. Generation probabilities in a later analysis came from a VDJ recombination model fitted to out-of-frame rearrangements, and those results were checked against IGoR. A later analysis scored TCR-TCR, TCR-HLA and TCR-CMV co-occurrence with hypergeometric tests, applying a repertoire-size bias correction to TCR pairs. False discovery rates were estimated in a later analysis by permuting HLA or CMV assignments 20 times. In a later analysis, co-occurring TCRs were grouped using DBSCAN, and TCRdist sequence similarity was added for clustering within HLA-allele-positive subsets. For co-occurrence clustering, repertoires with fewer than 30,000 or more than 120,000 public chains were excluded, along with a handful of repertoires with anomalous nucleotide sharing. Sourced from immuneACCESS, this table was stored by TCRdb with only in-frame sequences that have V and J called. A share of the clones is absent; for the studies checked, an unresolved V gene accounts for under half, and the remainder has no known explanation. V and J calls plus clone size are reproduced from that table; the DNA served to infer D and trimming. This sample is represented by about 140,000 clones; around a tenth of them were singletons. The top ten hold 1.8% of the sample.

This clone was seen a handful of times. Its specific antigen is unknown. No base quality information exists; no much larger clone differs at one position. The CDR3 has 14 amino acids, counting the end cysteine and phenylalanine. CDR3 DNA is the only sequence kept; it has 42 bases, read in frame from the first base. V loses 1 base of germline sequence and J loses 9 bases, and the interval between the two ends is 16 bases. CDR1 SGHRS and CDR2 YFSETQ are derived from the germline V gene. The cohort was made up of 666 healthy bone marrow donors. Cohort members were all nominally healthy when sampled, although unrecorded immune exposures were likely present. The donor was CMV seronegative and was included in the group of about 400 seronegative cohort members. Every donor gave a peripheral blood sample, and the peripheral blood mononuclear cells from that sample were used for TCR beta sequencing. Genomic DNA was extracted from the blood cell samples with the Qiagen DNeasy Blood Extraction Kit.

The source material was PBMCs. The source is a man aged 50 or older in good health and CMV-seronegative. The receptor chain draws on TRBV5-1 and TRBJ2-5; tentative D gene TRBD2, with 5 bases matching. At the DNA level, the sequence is TGCGCCAGCAGCTTGTCGAGTGGAGGACTTTCCCAGTACTTC. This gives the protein CASSLSSGGLSQYF.